These 9 T cell receptor beta chains were all obtained from the same sample, sequenced in a study of blood T cells in healthy people across ages. The authors ran a second PCR of about 6 to 11 cycles using a sample-barcoded 5' primer and a J-beta primer mix. TCRdb reprocessed the 5' RACE reads via MiXCR and lists one record per CDR3 protein. The sample gives over 300,000 distinct CDR3 sequences, 45% to 60% of which show up once; about 54% is in the top ten. Material: blood. The receptors here all came from a man aged 60 to 75 in good health.

J is TRBJ1-2 and V is TRBV4-2, with TRBD1 matching 9 bases. Germline loops: CDR1 LGHNA, CDR2 YNFKEQ. V lost 4 bases, J lost 5 bases, and 5 bases stayed unmatched. The CDR3 contains 14 residues. CDR3 loop: CASSPDRGVYGYTF. The CDR3 DNA sequence: TGTGCCAGCAGCCCCGACAGGGGGGTTTATGGCTACACCTTC.

V and J are TRBV7-2 and TRBJ2-7, with unresolved D. The CDR3 is 12 amino acids. Germline V gene data show CDR1 as SGHTA and CDR2 as FQGNSA. Trimming pared 7 bases from V and 0 bases from J, leaving 7 bases between. CDR3 sequence reads: CASNPSSYEQYF. The CDR3 DNA is TGTGCCAGCAACCCAAGCTCCTACGAGCAGTACTTC.

The V gene is TRBV5-6, the J gene TRBJ2-4; the D gene is possibly TRBD2 (6 bases). The DNA end is more similar to TRBJ2-7, so the J call may be wrong. The CDR3 consists of 13 residues. Germline values: CDR1 SGHDT, CDR2 YYEEEE. CDR3 nucleotides: TGTGCCAGCAGCTTGTGGGGGGAGTACGAGCAGTACTTC. Translation gives CASSLWGEYEQYF.

This chain uses TRBV18 with TRBJ1-2; D is ambiguous. CDR3 size: 13 residues. Trimming pared 2 bases from V and 3 bases from J, leaving 7 bases between. Germline CDR1 is KGHSH and CDR2 is LQKENI. Here the CDR3 reads CASSPSADYGYTF. The CDR3 nucleotides read TGTGCCAGCTCACCATCGGCGGACTATGGCTACACCTTC. Together with reference TRBV18 and TRBJ1-2, the CDR3 gives the full variable domain: NAGVMQNPRHLVRRRGQEARLRCSPMKGHSHVYWYRQLPEEGLKFMVYLQKENIIDESGMPKERFSAEFPKEGPSILRIQQVVRGDSAAYFCASSPSADYGYTFGSGTRLTVV.

The chain joins TRBV6-5 to TRBJ2-1, with 9 nucleotides matching TRBD1. The germline CDR1 and CDR2 sequences are MNHEY and SVGAGI. Trimming took 4 bases from V and 5 from J; bases not matched to a gene: 15. The CDR3 contains 18 residues. The CDR3 region is CASSSPGQGYVRNNEQFF. CDR3 DNA sequence: TGTGCCAGCAGTTCTCCGGGACAGGGCTATGTTCGGAACAATGAGCAGTTCTTC.

The V call is TRBV7-8, the J call TRBJ1-4; D remains unclear. The CDR3 runs 15 residues. V was cut by 4 bases and J by 8 bases, with 17 bases left in between. CDR1 and CDR2 (germline): SGHVS, FQNEAQ. CDR3 residues: CASSSKTNPPEKLFF. CDR3 coding DNA: TGTGCCAGCAGCTCAAAGACGAACCCCCCCGAAAAACTGTTTTTT.

In this sample, this clonotype turned up many times. The chain is built from TRBV7-6 and TRBJ2-5, with TRBD2 identical over 15 bases. The trim removed 5 bases at V and 4 bases at J, leaving 8 bases unmatched. The CDR3 covers 17 residues. Germline V gene sequence: CDR1 SGHVS, CDR2 FNYEAQ. CDR3 in amino acids: CASSPRTSGRALETQYF. In nucleotides, the CDR3 is TGTGCCAGCAGCCCCCGGACTAGCGGGAGGGCCTTAGAGACCCAGTACTTC.

J is TRBJ2-6 and V is TRBV28, with 9 bases matching TRBD1. V gave up 3 bases and J gave up 3 bases; unmatched junction bases: 9. Germline values: CDR1 MDHEN, CDR2 SYDVKM. The CDR3 has 18 amino acids. CDR3 protein: CASSFGTGRGHGANVLTF. DNA of the CDR3: TGTGCCAGCAGTTTCGGGACAGGGAGAGGTCATGGGGCCAACGTCCTGACTTTC.

The J gene is TRBJ2-3, the V gene TRBV10-3; D is possibly TRBD1 (5 bases). Germline V gene sequence: CDR1 ENHRY, CDR2 SYGVKD. Trimming removed 3 bases at V and 0 bases at J, with 10 bases between. The CDR3 runs 15 residues. CDR3 sequence (DNA): TGTGCCATCAGTGATGCCCAGGGTAGCACAGATACGCAGTATTTT. Translating gives CAISDAQGSTDTQYF.